The next 9 T cell receptor beta chains were all read from a single sample in a study of CD8+CD57+ T cells in acquired aplastic anemia. Using genomic DNA as the template, TCR beta VDJ and CDR3 profiling was carried out. Via MiXCR, TCRdb re-called the reads, giving one row per CDR3 protein. The repertoire consists of 40,000 or so distinct CDR3 sequences, with around 76% occurring once and the leading ten covering roughly 22%. The sequencing sample was made of sorted CD4+, CD8+, or CD8+CD57+ T cells (not recorded which) from PBMCs. The receptors originated from a human donor in good health, serving as a control.

The chain uses TRBV7-2 and TRBJ1-1; 7 nucleotides line up with TRBD1. The CDR3 runs 14 residues. In germline, CDR1 is SGHTA, CDR2 FQGNSA. Unmatched junction bases numbered 6, after V lost 5 bases and J lost 3 bases. Here the CDR3 reads CASSQRDRDTEAFF. DNA for the CDR3: TGTGCCAGCAGCCAAAGAGACAGGGACACTGAAGCTTTCTTT. The full variable domain, rest sourced from reference TRBV7-2 and TRBJ1-1, is GAGVSQSPSNKVTEKGKDVELRCDPISGHTALYWYRQSLGQGLEFLIYFQGNSAPDKSGLPSDRFSAERTGGSVSTLTIQRTQQEDSAVYLCASSQRDRDTEAFFGQGTRLTVV.

The rearrangement links TRBV7-9 to TRBJ1-6; D is undetermined. Germline CDR1 SEHNR, CDR2 FQNEAQ (reference sequence). Trimming shortened V by 4 bases and J by 8 bases, and 15 bases separated the two germline ends. The CDR3 extends over 15 amino acids. For the CDR3, the DNA is TGTGCCAGCAGCTCAGACGAGACCCTCTATTCACCCCTCCACTTT. Its translation is CASSSDETLYSPLHF.

The genes are TRBV29-1 and TRBJ1-2; possibly TRBD1 for D (6 bases). The length of the CDR3 is 15 residues. Germline CDR1 reads SQVTM; CDR2 reads ANQGSEA. V lost 0 bases and J 3 bases, leaving 14 bases between the germline ends. CDR3 region: CSVEELERGDYGYTF. CDR3 coding DNA: TGCAGCGTTGAAGAGCTGGAGAGGGGGGACTATGGCTACACCTTC.

The V and J genes are TRBV7-3 and TRBJ1-2; D unclear. The V gene lost 1 base and the J gene lost 6 bases, with 6 bases spanning the gap. Germline V gene sequence: CDR1 SGHTA, CDR2 FQGTGA. This CDR3 has 12 amino acids. The CDR3 region has the DNA TGTGCCAGCAGCTTAAGCCAGGATGGCTACACCTTC. It encodes CASSLSQDGYTF.

The genes are TRBV29-1 and TRBJ2-2, with a tentative D call TRBD1 (5 bases). Germline V gives CDR1 SQVTM, CDR2 ANQGSEA. Trimming shortened V by 4 bases and J by 1 base, and 10 bases separated the two germline ends. The CDR3 totals 14 residues. CDR3 sequence reads: CSVGTPQNTGELFF. In DNA, the CDR3 is TGCAGCGTTGGGACACCCCAGAACACCGGGGAGCTGTTTTTT.

The chain couples TRBV20-1 to TRBJ2-7; tentatively, D is TRBD2 (7 bases). V shed 3 bases and J shed 6 bases, with 12 bases lying between them. This CDR3 contains 12 residues. In germline, CDR1 is DFQATT, CDR2 SNEGSKA (reference sequence). The CDR3 protein is CSASRRGGEQYF. The CDR3 DNA sequence: TGCAGTGCTAGTCGGAGGGGGGGCGAGCAGTACTTC.

The chain has TRBV15 and TRBJ1-5; perhaps TRBD1 as D (5 bases). CDR1 is LNHNV, CDR2 YYDKDF, per germline (reference sequence). V lost 1 base, J lost 3 bases, and 7 bases lay in between. This CDR3 region has 14 residues. CDR3 residues: CATSRGTLNQPQHF. The CDR3, as DNA: TGTGCCACCAGCAGAGGGACACTCAATCAGCCCCAGCATTTT. Full variable domain (outside the CDR3, taken from reference TRBV15 and TRBJ1-5): DAMVIQNPRYQVTQFGKPVTLSCSQTLNHNVMYWYQQKSSQAPKLLFHYYDKDFNNEADTPDNFQSRRPNTSFCFLDIRSPGLGDTAMYLCATSRGTLNQPQHFGDGTRLSIL.

For the CDR3, the DNA is TGTGCCAGCAGTGAGGCCGGGGCAGGGATCTACGAGCAGTACTTC. It codes for CASSEAGAGIYEQYF. The rearrangement joins TRBV6-1 to TRBJ2-7, with D possibly being TRBD1 or TRBD2 (5 bases each). CDR1 is MNHNS, CDR2 SASEGT, per germline. Between the trimmed V and J ends, which lost 3 bases and 3 bases, there was a span of 15 bases. The CDR3 is made up of 15 amino acids.

The V call is TRBV7-2, the J call TRBJ1-6; D unclear. V shed 1 base and J shed 13 bases, with 11 bases lying between them. Germline V lookup: CDR1 SGHTA, CDR2 FQGNSA. The CDR3 runs 13 residues. As DNA, the CDR3 is TGTGCCAGCAGCTTAGGGGAGAGAAGGCCCCTCCACTTT. This gives the protein CASSLGERRPLHF.